The clone carrying this T cell receptor beta chain was counted a few times. The CDR3 extends over 13 amino acids. Trimming left V 4 bases short and J 0 bases short, with 7 bases between. The germline V gene has CDR1 SQVTM and CDR2 ANQGSEA. The table came from immunoSEQ multiplex PCR; TCRdb's copy has only in-frame clones and leaves some out. The sample lists approximately 88,000 clones; under 95% were seen once. This record belongs to a study of blood T cell repertoires in COVID-19. This chain connects TRBV29-1 to TRBJ2-1; TRBD2 might be the D (5 bases). The clonotype was recovered from a woman in her forties or fifties in a cohort sampled during active COVID-19. The sequencing input was peripheral blood. The CDR3 sequence: CSVGGSSYNEQFF. As DNA, the CDR3 is TGCAGCGTTGGTGGGAGCTCCTACAATGAGCAGTTCTTC.